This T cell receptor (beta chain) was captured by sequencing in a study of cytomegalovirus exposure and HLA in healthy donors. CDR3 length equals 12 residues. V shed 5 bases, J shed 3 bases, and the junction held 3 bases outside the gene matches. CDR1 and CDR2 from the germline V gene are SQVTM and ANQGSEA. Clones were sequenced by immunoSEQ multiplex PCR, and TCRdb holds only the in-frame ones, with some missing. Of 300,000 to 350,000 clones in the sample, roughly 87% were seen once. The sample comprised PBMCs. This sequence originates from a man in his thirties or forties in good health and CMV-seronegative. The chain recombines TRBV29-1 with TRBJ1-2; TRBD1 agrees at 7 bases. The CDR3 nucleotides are TGCAGCGTTAGGACAGGTGACTATGGCTACACCTTC. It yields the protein CSVRTGDYGYTF.